A single sample is the source of the 14 T cell receptor beta chains below, sequenced in a study of T cell responses to AZD1222 COVID-19 vaccine. Using immunoSEQ multiplex PCR, the repertoire was profiled, and TCRdb retains in-frame clones only, with some absent. The sample lists some 50,000 clones; 89% were seen once. Here the sequenced sample was peripheral blood, taken 28 days after the second AZD1222 dose. The receptors stem from an adult who received the AZD1222 COVID-19 vaccine.

This chain links TRBV6-5 with TRBJ2-7; weak D call: TRBD1 (5 bases). The CDR3 loop spans 13 amino acids. Trimming removed 10 bases from V and 1 base from J, with 14 bases in between. The germline V gene has CDR1 MNHEY and CDR2 SVGAGI. The CDR3 protein is CAIDRPTSYEQYF. DNA of the CDR3: TGTGCCATCGACAGACCTACATCCTACGAGCAGTACTTC.

The CDR3 nucleotides read TGTGCCAGCAGCGTCGAAGGACAGGGCCCTTTCGAGCAGTACTTC. Translated, it gives CASSVEGQGPFEQYF. V gene TRBV9 combines with J gene TRBJ2-7; TRBD1 aligns across 8 bases. Germline assignment: CDR1 SGDLS and CDR2 YYNGEE. The CDR3 sequence is 15 residues long. Trimming cost V 2 bases and J 6 bases; bases outside gene matches: 10.

This chain connects TRBV6-6 to TRBJ1-1; a possible D gene is TRBD1 (5 bases). This CDR3 is 15 amino acids long. Germline CDR1 and CDR2: MNHNY and SVGAGI (reference sequence). Trimming took 5 bases from V and 1 from J, leaving 14 bases between them. Written as DNA, the CDR3 is TGTGCCAGCAGTCCCTCGACAGAGCAGAACACTGAAGCTTTCTTT. This codes for CASSPSTEQNTEAFF.

The V and J genes are TRBV5-4 and TRBJ2-5, with 10 bases aligning to TRBD1. Germline CDR1 is SGHNT and CDR2 is YYREEE (reference sequence). This CDR3 comprises 15 residues. The V segment lost 4 bases and the J segment 5 bases; nucleotides outside the gene matches: 8. CDR3: CASSRQGAGRETQYF. CDR3 bases: TGTGCCAGCAGCCGACAGGGGGCCGGTCGGGAGACCCAGTACTTC.

This clone turned up a few times. The gene calls are TRBV4-1 and TRBJ2-7; TRBD2 aligns across 7 bases. The CDR3 is 16 amino acids. J gave up 1 base and V 1 base, and 7 bases lay outside the gene matches. The germline V gene has CDR1 MGHRA and CDR2 YSYEKL. CDR3 nucleotide sequence: TGCGCCAGCAGCCAAGCTATCAGCGGGGTATCCTACGAGCAGTACTTC. Protein product: CASSQAISGVSYEQYF.

This clone was detected only a few times. The chain recombines TRBV29-1 with TRBJ1-2; D not certain. The CDR3 runs to 12 residues. Germline assignment: CDR1 SQVTM and CDR2 ANQGSEA. V was clipped by 4 bases and J by 0 bases, with 6 bases between them. Here the CDR3 reads CSVGLTNYGYTF. The CDR3 nucleotides are TGCAGCGTTGGTTTAACTAACTATGGCTACACCTTC.

The rearrangement uses TRBV5-6 and TRBJ2-5; D is ambiguous. Per the germline V gene, CDR1 is SGHDT and CDR2 is YYEEEE. The CDR3 is made up of 13 amino acids. V lost 5 bases to trimming and J lost 2 bases, with 10 bases between them. The CDR3 sequence: CASRKHPQETQYF. The DNA of the CDR3 is TGTGCCAGCAGGAAACACCCTCAAGAGACCCAGTACTTC.

V usage is TRBV9 and J usage is TRBJ1-3; D is undetermined. The CDR3 consists of 15 residues. V was shortened by 4 bases and J by 0 bases, with 11 bases between the two germline ends. CDR1 and CDR2 from the germline V gene are SGDLS and YYNGEE. The CDR3 DNA reads as TGTGCCAGCAGCTCCGGGAGCCGCTCTGGAAACACCATATATTTT. Protein product: CASSSGSRSGNTIYF.

The J gene is TRBJ2-7, the V gene TRBV29-1, with D possibly TRBD1 on 6 matching bases. This CDR3 is built from 12 residues. Germline V CDR1 and CDR2: SQVTM, ANQGSEA. The CDR3 protein is CTTRQDSYEQYF. The DNA of the CDR3 is TGCACCACCCGACAGGACTCCTACGAGCAGTACTTC.

The chain joins TRBV14 to TRBJ2-1, with D possibly being TRBD1 (6 bases). The length of the CDR3 is 13 residues. CDR1 and CDR2 (germline): SGHDN, FVKESK. Trimming stripped 4 bases from V and 8 bases from J, with 12 bases between. The CDR3 bases are TGTGCCAGCAGCCTTGGGGGCCGCGATGAGCAGTTCTTC. Its translation: CASSLGGRDEQFF. The whole variable domain, remainder taken from reference TRBV14 and TRBJ2-1, is EAGVTQFPSHSVIEKGQTVTLRCDPISGHDNLYWYRRVMGKEIKFLLHFVKESKQDESGMPNNRFLAERTGGTYSTLKVQPAELEDSGVYFCASSLGGRDEQFFGPGTRLTVL.

V usage is TRBV10-1 and J usage is TRBJ2-1; 8 positions agree with TRBD2. CDR3 length equals 15 residues. Unmatched junction bases numbered 9, after V lost 3 bases and J lost 8 bases. Germline loops: CDR1 WNHNN, CDR2 SYGVQD (reference sequence). The DNA for the CDR3 is TGCGCCAGCAGTGAAGGCGGGGGGCTTGAGGATGAGCAGTTCTTC. Amino acids: CASSEGGGLEDEQFF.

The CDR3 nucleotides read TGTGCCAGCTCACCCAGATACAATGAGCAGTTCTTC. Its translation: CASSPRYNEQFF. The gene calls are TRBV18 and TRBJ2-1, with D unresolved. V lost 3 bases, J lost 4 bases, and 4 bases lay in between. The CDR3 sequence is 12 residues long. The germline V gene encodes CDR1 KGHSH and CDR2 LQKENI. The full variable domain, rest sourced from reference TRBV18 and TRBJ2-1, is NAGVMQNPRHLVRRRGQEARLRCSPMKGHSHVYWYRQLPEEGLKFMVYLQKENIIDESGMPKERFSAEFPKEGPSILRIQQVVRGDSAAYFCASSPRYNEQFFGPGTRLTVL.

The chain recombines TRBV5-1 with TRBJ2-5; D may be TRBD2 (5 bases). This CDR3 is built from 17 residues. The V end lost 1 base, the J end lost 4 bases, and 20 bases lay between the germline ends. The germline V gene encodes CDR1 SGHRS and CDR2 YFSETQ. The CDR3 DNA is TGCGCCAGCAGCTTGCGGGGAACCCATCCCCTAGGAGAGACCCAGTACTTC. This translates into CASSLRGTHPLGETQYF.

J is TRBJ2-5 and V is TRBV7-9, with 12 bases identical to TRBD2. V gave up 1 base and J gave up 3 bases; unmatched junction bases: 12. The CDR3 spans 19 residues. CDR1 is SEHNR, CDR2 FQNEAQ, per germline (reference sequence). The CDR3 is CASSLERRARTSGEETQYF. DNA of the CDR3: TGTGCCAGCAGCTTAGAGCGGAGGGCGAGGACTAGCGGGGAAGAGACCCAGTACTTC.